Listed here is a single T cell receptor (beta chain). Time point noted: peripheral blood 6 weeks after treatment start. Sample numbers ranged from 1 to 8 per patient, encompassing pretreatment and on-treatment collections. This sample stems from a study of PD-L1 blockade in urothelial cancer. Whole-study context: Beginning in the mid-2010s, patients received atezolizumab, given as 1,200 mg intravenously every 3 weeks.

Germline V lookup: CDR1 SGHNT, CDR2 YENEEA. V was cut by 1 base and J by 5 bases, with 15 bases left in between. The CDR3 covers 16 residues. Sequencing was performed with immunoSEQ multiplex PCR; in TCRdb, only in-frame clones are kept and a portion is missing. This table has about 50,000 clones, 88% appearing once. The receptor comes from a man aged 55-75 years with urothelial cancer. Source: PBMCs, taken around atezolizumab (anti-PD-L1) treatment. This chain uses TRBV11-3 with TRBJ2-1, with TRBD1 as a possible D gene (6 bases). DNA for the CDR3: TGTGCCAGCAGCTTAGGTGGGACATGGACGAACAATGAGCAGTTCTTC. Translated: CASSLGGTWTNNEQFF.